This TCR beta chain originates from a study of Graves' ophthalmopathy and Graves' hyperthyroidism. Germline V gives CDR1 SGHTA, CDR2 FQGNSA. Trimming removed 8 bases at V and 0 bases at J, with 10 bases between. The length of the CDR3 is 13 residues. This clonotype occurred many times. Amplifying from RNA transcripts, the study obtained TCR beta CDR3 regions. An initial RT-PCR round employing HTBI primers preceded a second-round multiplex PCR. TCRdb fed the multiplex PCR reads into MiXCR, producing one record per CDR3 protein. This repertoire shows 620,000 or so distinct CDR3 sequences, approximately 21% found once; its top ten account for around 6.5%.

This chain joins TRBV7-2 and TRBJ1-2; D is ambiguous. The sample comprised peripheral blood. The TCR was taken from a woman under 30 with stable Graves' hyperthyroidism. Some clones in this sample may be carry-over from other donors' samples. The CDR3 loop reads CASGAGTNYGYTF. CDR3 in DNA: TGTGCCAGCGGTGCCGGGACTAACTATGGCTACACCTTC.